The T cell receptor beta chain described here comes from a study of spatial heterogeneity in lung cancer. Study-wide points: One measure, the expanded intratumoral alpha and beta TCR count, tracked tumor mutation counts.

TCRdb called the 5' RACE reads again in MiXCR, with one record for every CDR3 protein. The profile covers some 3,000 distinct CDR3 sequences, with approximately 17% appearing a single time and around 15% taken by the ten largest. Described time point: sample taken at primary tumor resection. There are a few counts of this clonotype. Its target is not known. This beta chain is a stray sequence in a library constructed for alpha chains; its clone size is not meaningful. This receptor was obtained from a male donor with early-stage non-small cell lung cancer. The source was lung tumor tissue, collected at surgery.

The CDR3 sequence is CASSLSPLTDTQYF. The CDR3 nucleotides are TGTGCCAGCAGTTTATCTCCACTCACAGATACGCAGTATTTT. The V call is TRBV27, the J call TRBJ2-3; D unclear. There are 14 residues in the CDR3. CDR1 and CDR2 from the germline V gene are MNHEY and SMNVEV (reference sequence). V was trimmed by 0 bases and J by 2 bases, leaving 6 bases between them.